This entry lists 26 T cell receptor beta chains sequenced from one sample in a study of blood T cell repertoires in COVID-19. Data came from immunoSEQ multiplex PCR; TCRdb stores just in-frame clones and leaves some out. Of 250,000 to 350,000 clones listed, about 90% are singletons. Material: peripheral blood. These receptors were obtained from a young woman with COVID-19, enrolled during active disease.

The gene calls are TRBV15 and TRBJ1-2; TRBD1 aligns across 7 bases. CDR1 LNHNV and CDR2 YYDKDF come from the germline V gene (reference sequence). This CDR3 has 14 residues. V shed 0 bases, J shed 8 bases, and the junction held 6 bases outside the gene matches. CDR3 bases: TGTGCCACCAGCAGAGAGGTGACAGGGCAGGGCTACACCTTC. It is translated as CATSREVTGQGYTF.

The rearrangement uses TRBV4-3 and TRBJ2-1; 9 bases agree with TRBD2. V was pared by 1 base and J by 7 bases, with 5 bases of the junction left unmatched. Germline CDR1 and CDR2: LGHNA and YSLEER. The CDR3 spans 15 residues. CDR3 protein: CASSQGTSVDNEQFF. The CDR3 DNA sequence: TGCGCCAGCAGCCAAGGGACTAGCGTCGATAATGAGCAGTTCTTC.

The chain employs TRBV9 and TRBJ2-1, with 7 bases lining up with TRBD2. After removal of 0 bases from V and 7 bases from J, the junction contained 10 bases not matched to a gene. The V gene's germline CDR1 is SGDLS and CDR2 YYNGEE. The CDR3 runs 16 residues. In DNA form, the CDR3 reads TGTGCCAGCAGCGTAGACGGAAGCGGGGTCATAAATGAGCAGTTCTTC. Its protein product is CASSVDGSGVINEQFF.

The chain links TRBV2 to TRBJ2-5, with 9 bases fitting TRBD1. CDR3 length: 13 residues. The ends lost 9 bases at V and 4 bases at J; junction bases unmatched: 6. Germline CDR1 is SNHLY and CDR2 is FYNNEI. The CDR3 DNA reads TGTGCCAGGCAAGACAGGGGGTCAGAGACCCAGTACTTC. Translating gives CARQDRGSETQYF. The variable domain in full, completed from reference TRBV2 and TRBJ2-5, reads EPEVTQTPSHQVTQMGQEVILRCVPISNHLYFYWYRQILGQKVEFLVSFYNNEISEKSEIFDDQFSVERPDGSNFTLKIRSTKLEDSAMYFCARQDRGSETQYFGPGTRLLVL.

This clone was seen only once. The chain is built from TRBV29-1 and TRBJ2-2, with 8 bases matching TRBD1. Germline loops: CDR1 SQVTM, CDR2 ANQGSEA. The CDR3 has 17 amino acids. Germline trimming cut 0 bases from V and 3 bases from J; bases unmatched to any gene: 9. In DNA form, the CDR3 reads TGCAGCGTTGAAGACCTCAGGGGGCGGGCGGACACCGGGGAGCTGTTTTTT. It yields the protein CSVEDLRGRADTGELFF.

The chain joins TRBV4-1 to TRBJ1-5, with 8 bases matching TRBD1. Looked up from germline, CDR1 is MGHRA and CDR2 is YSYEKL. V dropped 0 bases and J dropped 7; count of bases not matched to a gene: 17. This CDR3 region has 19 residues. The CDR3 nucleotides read TGCGCCAGCAGCCAAGAAAGGGGAATAGAGACAGGGGCCTTGCAGCCCCAGCATTTT. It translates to CASSQERGIETGALQPQHF.

For the CDR3, the DNA is TGTGCCAGCAGTGATTTCCCCCCGTGGGAGGGATCTCTGCGAGAGCAGTACTTC. Its translation is CASSDFPPWEGSLREQYF. This sequence joins TRBV2 and TRBJ2-7; 7 bases match TRBD2. The V segment lost 3 bases and the J segment 7 bases; nucleotides outside the gene matches: 21. CDR1 is SNHLY, CDR2 FYNNEI, per germline. The length of the CDR3 is 18 residues.

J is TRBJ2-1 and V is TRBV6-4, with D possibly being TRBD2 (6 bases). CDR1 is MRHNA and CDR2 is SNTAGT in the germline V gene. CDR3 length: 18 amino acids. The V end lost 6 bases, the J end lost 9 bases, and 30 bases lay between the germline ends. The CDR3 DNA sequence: TGTGCCAGCAGGAGGGCGGGGTACGGGGCTAACGGGGAAGGTGAGCAGTTCTTC. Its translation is CASRRAGYGANGEGEQFF.

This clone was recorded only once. The CDR3 loop is CASSLLGGSDILGELFF. CDR3 DNA: TGTGCCAGCAGCTTATTGGGCGGGAGCGATATTCTCGGGGAGCTGTTTTTT. J is TRBJ2-2 and V is TRBV5-6, with 7 bases identical to TRBD2. CDR3 size: 17 residues. The V segment lost 2 bases and the J segment 7 bases; nucleotides outside the gene matches: 14. Germline loops: CDR1 SGHDT, CDR2 YYEEEE.

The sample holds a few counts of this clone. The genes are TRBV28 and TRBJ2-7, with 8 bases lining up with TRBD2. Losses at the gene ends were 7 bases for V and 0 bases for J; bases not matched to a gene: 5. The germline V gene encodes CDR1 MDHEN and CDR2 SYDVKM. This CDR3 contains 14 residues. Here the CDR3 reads CASTGGGSSYEQYF. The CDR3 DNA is TGTGCCAGCACGGGCGGGGGGAGCTCCTACGAGCAGTACTTC.

The CDR3, as DNA: TGTGCCAGTAGTATAGTGAACTCCCCTCGCCAAAACATTCAGTACTTC. This codes for CASSIVNSPRQNIQYF. This chain joins TRBV19 and TRBJ2-4; no reliable D call. Germline V gene lookup returns CDR1 LNHDA and CDR2 SQIVND (reference sequence). CDR3 length equals 16 residues. The V end lost 1 base, the J end lost 5 bases, and 15 bases lay between the germline ends.

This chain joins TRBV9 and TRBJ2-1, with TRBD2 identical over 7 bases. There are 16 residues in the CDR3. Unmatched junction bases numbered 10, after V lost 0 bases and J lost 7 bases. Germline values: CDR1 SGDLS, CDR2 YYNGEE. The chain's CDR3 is CASSVASAGVVNEQFF. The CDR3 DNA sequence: TGTGCCAGCAGCGTAGCTAGCGCGGGAGTTGTGAATGAGCAGTTCTTC.

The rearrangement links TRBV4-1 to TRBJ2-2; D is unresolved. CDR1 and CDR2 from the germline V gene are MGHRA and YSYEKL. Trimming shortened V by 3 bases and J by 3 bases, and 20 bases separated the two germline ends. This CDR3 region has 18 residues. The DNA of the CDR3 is TGCGCCAGCAGCCACCCCCGCCAGGTTAGGATACACACCGGGGAGCTGTTTTTT. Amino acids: CASSHPRQVRIHTGELFF.

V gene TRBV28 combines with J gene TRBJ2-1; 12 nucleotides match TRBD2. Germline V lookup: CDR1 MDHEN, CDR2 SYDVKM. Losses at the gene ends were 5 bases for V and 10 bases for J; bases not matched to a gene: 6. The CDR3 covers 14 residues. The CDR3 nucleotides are TGTGCCAGCAGTGCTAGCGGGAGGGCTGGAGAGCAGTTCTTC. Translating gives CASSASGRAGEQFF.

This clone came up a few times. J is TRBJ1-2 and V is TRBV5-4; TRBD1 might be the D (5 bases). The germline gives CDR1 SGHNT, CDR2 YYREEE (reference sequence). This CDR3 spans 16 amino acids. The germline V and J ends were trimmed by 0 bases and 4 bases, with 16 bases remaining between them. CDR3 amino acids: CASSLDLRGGGYGYTF. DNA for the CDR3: TGTGCCAGCAGCTTGGATCTGAGGGGAGGAGGCTATGGCTACACCTTC.

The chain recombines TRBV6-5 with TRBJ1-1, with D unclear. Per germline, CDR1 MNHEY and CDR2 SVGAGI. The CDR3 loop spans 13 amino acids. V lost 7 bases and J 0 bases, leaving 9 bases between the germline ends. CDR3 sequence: CASTGLMNTEAFF. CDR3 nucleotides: TGTGCCAGCACCGGGTTAATGAACACTGAAGCTTTCTTT.

The CDR3 sequence is CASSRDRGAEAFF. The CDR3 DNA follows: TGTGCCAGCAGCCGAGACAGGGGGGCTGAAGCTTTCTTT. This chain links TRBV7-3 with TRBJ1-1; TRBD1 agrees at 9 bases. The CDR3 contains 13 residues. Germline V gene data show CDR1 as SGHTA and CDR2 as FQGTGA. V dropped 5 bases and J dropped 6; count of bases not matched to a gene: 4.

This chain's CDR3 is CASSQTGLAGAHEQYF. CDR3 bases: TGTGCCAGCAGCCAGACGGGACTAGCGGGAGCCCACGAGCAGTACTTC. The rearrangement joins TRBV4-2 to TRBJ2-7; 14 bases agree with TRBD2. The CDR3 is 16 residues long. Looked up from germline, CDR1 is LGHNA and CDR2 is YNFKEQ. J lost 5 bases, V lost 3 bases, and 6 bases had no gene match.

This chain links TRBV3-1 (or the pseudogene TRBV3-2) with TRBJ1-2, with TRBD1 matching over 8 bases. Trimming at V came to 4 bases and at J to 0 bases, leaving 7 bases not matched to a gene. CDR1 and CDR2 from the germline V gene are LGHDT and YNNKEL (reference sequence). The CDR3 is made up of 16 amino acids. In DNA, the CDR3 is TGTGCCAGCAGCCCCGGACAGGGTTTGGCTAACTATGGCTACACCTTC. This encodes CASSPGQGLANYGYTF.

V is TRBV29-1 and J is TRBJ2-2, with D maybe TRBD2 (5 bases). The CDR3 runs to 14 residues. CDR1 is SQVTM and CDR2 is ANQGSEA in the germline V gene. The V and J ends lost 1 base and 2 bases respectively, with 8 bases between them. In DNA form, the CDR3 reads TGCAGCGTTGAAGGAGGGAGAAACACCGGGGAGCTGTTTTTT. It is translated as CSVEGGRNTGELFF.

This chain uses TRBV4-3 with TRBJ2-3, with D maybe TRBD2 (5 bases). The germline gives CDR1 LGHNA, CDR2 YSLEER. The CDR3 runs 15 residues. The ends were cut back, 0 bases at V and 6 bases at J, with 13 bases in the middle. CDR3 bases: TGCGCCAGCAGCCAAGACGATGGTAGCGCGGATACGCAGTATTTT. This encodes CASSQDDGSADTQYF.

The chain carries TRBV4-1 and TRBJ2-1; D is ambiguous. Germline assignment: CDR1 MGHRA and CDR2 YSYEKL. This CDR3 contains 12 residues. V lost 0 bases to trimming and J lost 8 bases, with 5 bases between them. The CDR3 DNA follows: TGCGCCAGCAGCCAAGACAGGTATGAGCAGTTCTTC. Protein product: CASSQDRYEQFF.

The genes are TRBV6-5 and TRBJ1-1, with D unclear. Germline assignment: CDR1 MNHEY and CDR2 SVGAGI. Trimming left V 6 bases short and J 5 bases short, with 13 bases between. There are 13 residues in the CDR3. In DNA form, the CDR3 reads TGTGCCAGCAGGCGGGCCTTGGAGACTGAAGCTTTCTTT. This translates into CASRRALETEAFF.

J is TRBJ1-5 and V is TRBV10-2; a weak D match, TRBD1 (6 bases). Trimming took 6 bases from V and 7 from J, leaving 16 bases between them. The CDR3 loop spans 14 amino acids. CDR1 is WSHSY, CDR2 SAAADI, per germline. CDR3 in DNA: TGCGCCAGCAGATCAACAGGGCCGCAACAGCCCCAGCATTTT. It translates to CASRSTGPQQPQHF.

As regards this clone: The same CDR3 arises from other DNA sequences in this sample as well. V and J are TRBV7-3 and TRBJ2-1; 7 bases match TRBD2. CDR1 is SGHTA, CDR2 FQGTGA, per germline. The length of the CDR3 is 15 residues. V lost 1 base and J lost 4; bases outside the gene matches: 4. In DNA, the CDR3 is TGTGCCAGCAGCTTAATGGGGGGGACTTACAATGAGCAGTTCTTC. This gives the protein CASSLMGGTYNEQFF.

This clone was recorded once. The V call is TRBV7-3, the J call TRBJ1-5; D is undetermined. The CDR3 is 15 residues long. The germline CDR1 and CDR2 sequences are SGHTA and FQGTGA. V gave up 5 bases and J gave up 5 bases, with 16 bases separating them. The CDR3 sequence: CASSPLGSRDQPQHF. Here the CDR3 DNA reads TGTGCCAGCAGCCCCCTCGGATCTCGGGATCAGCCCCAGCATTTT.